This T cell receptor beta chain appears in the sequencing data of a study of T cell clones after liver transplantation. Looking at the study overall: Until 12-24 months post-transplant, subjects got standard immunosuppression and no induction. Patients counted as tolerant after at least one year off all immunosuppression, enzymes not exceeding twice normal. Samples came pre-transplant, pre-randomization before withdrawal, and post-randomization after withdrawal ended.

This clone was recorded a few times. Using immunoSEQ multiplex PCR, the repertoire was profiled, and TCRdb retains in-frame clones only, with some absent. The sample contains 55,000 to 75,000 clones, over 90% of which appear only once. CD3+CD4+ and CD3+CD8+ cells were FACS-sorted from thawed unstimulated PBMCs. The CDR3 is 15 residues long. Germline values: CDR1 GTSNPN, CDR2 SVGIG (reference sequence). Losses at the gene ends were 2 bases for V and 8 bases for J; bases not matched to a gene: 9. The chain recombines TRBV30 with TRBJ1-2; 12 positions agree with TRBD1. The sequence derives from a human patient who received a liver transplant. Some T cells may trace back to the graft donor. Sample: CD4+ T cells from blood, taken approximately 26 months after liver transplant. The DNA of the CDR3 is TGTGCCTGGAGTTACAGGGACAGGGGGCAAGGAGGCTACACCTTC. Translated, it gives CAWSYRDRGQGGYTF.